A selection of T cell receptor beta chains follows, all from one sample in a study of molecular identifiers for immune sequencing clone quantification. From the PCR reads, TCRdb called clonotypes with MiXCR, one entry per CDR3 protein. The table lists under 600,000 distinct CDR3 sequences, under 30% of them singletons. Sequenced: naive CD8+ T cells from blood, with Jurkat cell RNA spiked in. The source of these receptors is a human donor in good health. Some libraries in this study had Jurkat cell RNA spiked in. CDR3s include the opening cysteine and the closing phenylalanine or tryptophan.

v_call cdr3_length cdr3_aa
TRBV3-1 15 CASSQDWTIYRELFF
TRBV20-1 16 CSARDDALGGTDTQYF
TRBV30 15 CAWSALGTSYNEQFF
TRBV27 14 CASSLRGGYEKLFF
TRBV27 17 CASLPAGLAGSTDTQYF
TRBV9 14 CASSAGLEFYEQYF
TRBV6-2/TRBV6-3 13 CASLGIADTEAFF
TRBV19 15 CASSIQGATNTEAFF
TRBV9 17 CASSATASGRASYEQYF
TRBV23-1 15 CASTGTDRDQETQYF
TRBV6-2/TRBV6-3 19 CASSYTADPRTTVSYEQYF
TRBV12-3/TRBV12-4 14 CASTPGAPGNTIYF
TRBV7-2 12 CASSLAPHEQFF
TRBV7-8 17 CASSLGSGGISTDTQYF
TRBV27 16 CASSFLSGEWQNEQFF
TRBV6-5 16 CASSYMEGIMNTEAFF
TRBV27 18 CASSLLTSGGLNTGELFF
TRBV4-3 13 CASSPKETGQQYF
TRBV7-2 14 CASSLPSLNEKLFF
TRBV11-2 14 CASSRTGVTDTQYF
TRBV5-1 16 CASSQPRASETDTQYF
TRBV6-5 14 CASSPTFRTDTQYF
TRBV27 15 CASSLAGTTYNEQFF
TRBV6-5 14 CAARGLALDNEQFF
TRBV7-9 13 CASSLYYRDEQYF
TRBV9 16 CASSVFLQEAHYSYTF
TRBV12-3/TRBV12-4 15 CASSSRTGYSETQYF
TRBV28 15 CASRIGRSSGNTIYF
TRBV6-6 13 CASSYYESDEQFF
TRBV11-2 22 CASSLGARILDRRLTTNEKLFF
TRBV19 15 CASSTASGSSYEQYF
TRBV28 13 CASRSLAGYEQYF
TRBV6-6 13 CASSWVGVETQYF
TRBV4-1 17 CASSQERTTERTDTQYF
TRBV7-6 17 CVSSLEAGGLGGDEQYF
TRBV7-6 18 CASSNPRDRGTLGSPLHF
TRBV2 17 CASTLPTGQGWGEKLFF
TRBV9 15 CASSVKGLAGAEQYF
TRBV19 14 CASSSSSGTGELFF